This T cell receptor beta chain originates from a study of cytomegalovirus exposure and HLA in healthy donors. Both 60 Vbeta primers and 13 Jbeta primers went into the PCR. Libraries were prepared by immunoSEQ multiplex PCR; TCRdb keeps only in-frame clonotypes and omits some of them. The data hold about 150,000 clones, with about 82% observed a single time. This CDR3 is built from 19 residues. The chain combines TRBV21-1 with TRBJ1-5; TRBD1, as called in the table, went unchecked against the DNA. TRBV21-1 is classified as a pseudogene. Sequencing used PBMCs. This TCR derives from a male donor in good health and CMV-seronegative. The CDR3, as DNA: TGTGCCAGCAGCAAAGTAGAAGCGTCGGGGACAGGGGAATTTCAGCCCCAGCATTTT. Its protein product is CASSKVEASGTGEFQPQHF.